Here is one TCR beta chain with its context. Its specificity is not known. The record originates from a study of cytomegalovirus exposure and HLA in healthy donors. Findings of the study overall: Based on reports, TCR beta sequences accurately predicted HLA-A and HLA-B alleles for most subjects. Reports credit the classifier with highly specific, highly sensitive diagnosis of cytomegalovirus status. Associated with cytomegalovirus, according to the listing, were some 150 TCR beta chains.

In germline, CDR1 is WSHSY, CDR2 SAAADI. V lost 8 bases and J lost 5, with 12 bases in between. This CDR3 has 12 amino acids. 13 Jbeta primers and 60 Vbeta primers were used for the PCR. The data were produced by immunoSEQ multiplex PCR, yet TCRdb's version contains in-frame clones alone and is incomplete. The data show around 150,000 clones, over 60% seen once. This sequence originates from a woman aged 25 to 39 in good health and CMV-seropositive. The material sequenced was PBMCs. The chain joins TRBV10-2 to TRBJ2-5, with D perhaps TRBD2 (6 bases). This CDR3 reads CASLRSGETQYF. CDR3 sequence (DNA): TGCGCCAGCCTCAGGAGCGGGGAGACCCAGTACTTC.